This T cell receptor (beta chain) was retrieved from a study of cytomegalovirus exposure and HLA in healthy donors. Study conclusions and caveats: About 90% or about 30% of the time was how often most TCR beta V segments were productive, according to an earlier analysis. Available immune exposure information covered CMV serostatus only. Sequencing had likely introduced a cluster of highly shared sequence variants as an artifact. A few of the chains that were CMV-associated were confirmed in vitro to be specific for CMV antigens.

PCR used 60 Vbeta primers and 13 Jbeta primers. The method was immunoSEQ multiplex PCR; TCRdb's version includes in-frame clones alone and lacks a portion of them. The sample lists around 94,000 clones; approximately 76% were seen once. Concerning this clone itself: The antigen is unknown.

The TCR comes from a woman aged 60-75 years in good health and CMV-seropositive. The sequenced sample was PBMCs.

The CDR3 DNA is TGTGCCACCAGCGGACGAGTGGGAGGGCATGGGGATGAGCAGTTCTTC. It codes for CATSGRVGGHGDEQFF. The chain has TRBV15 and TRBJ2-1; TRBD2 agrees at 7 bases. The CDR3 extends over 16 amino acids. V was pared by 5 bases and J by 8 bases, with 15 bases of the junction left unmatched. Germline V lookup: CDR1 LNHNV, CDR2 YYDKDF (reference sequence). The whole variable domain, remainder taken from reference TRBV15 and TRBJ2-1, is DAMVIQNPRYQVTQFGKPVTLSCSQTLNHNVMYWYQQKSSQAPKLLFHYYDKDFNNEADTPDNFQSRRPNTSFCFLDIRSPGLGDTAMYLCATSGRVGGHGDEQFFGPGTRLTVL.